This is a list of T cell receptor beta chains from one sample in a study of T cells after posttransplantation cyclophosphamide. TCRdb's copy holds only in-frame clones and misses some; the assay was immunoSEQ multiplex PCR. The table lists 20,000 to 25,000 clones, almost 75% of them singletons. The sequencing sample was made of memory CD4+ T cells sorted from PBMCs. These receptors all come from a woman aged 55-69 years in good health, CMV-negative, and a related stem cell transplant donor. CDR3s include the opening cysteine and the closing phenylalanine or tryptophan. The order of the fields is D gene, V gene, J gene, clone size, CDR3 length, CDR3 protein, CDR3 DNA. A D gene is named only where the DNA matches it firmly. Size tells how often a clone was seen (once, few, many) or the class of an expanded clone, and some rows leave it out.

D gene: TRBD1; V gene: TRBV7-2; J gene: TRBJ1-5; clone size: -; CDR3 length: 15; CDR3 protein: CASRDRGQANQPQHF; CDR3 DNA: TGTGCCAGCAGGGATAGGGGACAGGCCAATCAGCCCCAGCATTTT
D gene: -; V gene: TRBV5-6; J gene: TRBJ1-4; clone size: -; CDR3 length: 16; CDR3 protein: CASSLFSGQRDEKLFF; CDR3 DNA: TGTGCCAGCAGCTTGTTTTCGGGACAAAGGGATGAAAAACTGTTTTTT
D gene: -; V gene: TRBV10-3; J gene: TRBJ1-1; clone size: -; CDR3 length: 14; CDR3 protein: CAVNRGYGNTEAFF; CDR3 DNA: TGTGCCGTCAATAGGGGGTACGGGAACACTGAAGCTTTCTTT
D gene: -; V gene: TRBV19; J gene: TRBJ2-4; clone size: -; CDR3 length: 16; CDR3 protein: CASTSTTGEPKNIQYF; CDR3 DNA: TGTGCCAGTACCTCAACGACGGGGGAACCCAAAAACATTCAGTACTTC
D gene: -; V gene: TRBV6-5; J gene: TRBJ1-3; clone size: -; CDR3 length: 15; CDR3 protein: CASGRSGASGNTIYF; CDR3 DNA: TGTGCCAGCGGACGCTCAGGGGCTTCTGGAAACACCATATATTTT
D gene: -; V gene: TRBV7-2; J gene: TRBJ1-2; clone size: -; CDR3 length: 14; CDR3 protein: CASSPPGGVHGYTF; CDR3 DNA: TGTGCCAGCAGCCCTCCGGGGGGGGTGCACGGCTACACCTTC
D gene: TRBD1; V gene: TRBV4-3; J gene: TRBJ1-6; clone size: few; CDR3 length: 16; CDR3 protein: CASSLGQSSYNSPLHF; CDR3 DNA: TGCGCCAGCAGCCTGGGACAGTCCTCCTATAATTCACCCCTCCACTTT
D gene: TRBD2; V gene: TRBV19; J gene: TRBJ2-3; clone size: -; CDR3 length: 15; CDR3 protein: CASSQRGAGADTQYF; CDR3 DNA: TGTGCCAGTAGTCAGCGGGGGGCGGGAGCAGATACGCAGTATTTT
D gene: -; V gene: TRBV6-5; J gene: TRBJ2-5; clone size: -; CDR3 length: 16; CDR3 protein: CASSYSRRGRSETQYF; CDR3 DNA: TGTGCCAGCAGTTACTCAAGGAGGGGGCGGTCAGAGACCCAGTACTTC
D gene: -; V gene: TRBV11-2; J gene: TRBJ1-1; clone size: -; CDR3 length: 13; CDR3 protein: CASGDTMNTEAFF; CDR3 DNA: TGTGCCAGCGGGGACACCATGAACACTGAAGCTTTCTTT
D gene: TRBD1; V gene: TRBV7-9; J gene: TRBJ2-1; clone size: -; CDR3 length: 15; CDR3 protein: CASSSGQGQYNEQFF; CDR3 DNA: TGTGCCAGCAGCTCCGGACAGGGACAATACAATGAGCAGTTCTTC
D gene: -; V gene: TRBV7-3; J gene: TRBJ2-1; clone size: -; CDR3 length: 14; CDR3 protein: CASSLASGGNEQFF; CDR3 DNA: TGTGCCAGCAGCTTAGCCTCCGGGGGAAATGAGCAGTTCTTC
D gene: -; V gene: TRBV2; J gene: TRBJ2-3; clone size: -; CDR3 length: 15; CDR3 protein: CASSAQSTPTDTQYF; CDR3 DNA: TGTGCCAGCAGTGCTCAGTCCACCCCCACAGATACGCAGTATTTT
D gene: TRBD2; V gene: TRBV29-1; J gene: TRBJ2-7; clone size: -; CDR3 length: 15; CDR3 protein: CSVEDGAGTTYEQYF; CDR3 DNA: TGCAGCGTTGAAGATGGGGCCGGGACTACCTACGAGCAGTACTTC
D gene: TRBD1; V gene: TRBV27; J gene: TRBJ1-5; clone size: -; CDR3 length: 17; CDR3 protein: CASSLFGTGESNQPQHF; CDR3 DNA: TGTGCCAGCAGTTTATTCGGGACAGGGGAAAGCAATCAGCCCCAGCATTTT
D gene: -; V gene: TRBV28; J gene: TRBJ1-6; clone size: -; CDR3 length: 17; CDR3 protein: CASSLGAGWGNDSPLHF; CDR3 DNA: TGTGCCAGCAGTTTGGGGGCCGGGTGGGGGAATGATTCACCCCTCCACTTT
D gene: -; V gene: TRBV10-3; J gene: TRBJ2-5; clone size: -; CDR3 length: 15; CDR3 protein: CAISEDQLASETQYF; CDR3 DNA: TGTGCCATCAGTGAAGATCAACTAGCTTCGGAGACCCAGTACTTC
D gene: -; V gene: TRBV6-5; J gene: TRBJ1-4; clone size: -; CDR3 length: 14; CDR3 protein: CASSRGGIEEKLFF; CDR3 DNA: TGTGCCAGCAGTCGGGGGGGCATAGAGGAAAAACTGTTTTTT
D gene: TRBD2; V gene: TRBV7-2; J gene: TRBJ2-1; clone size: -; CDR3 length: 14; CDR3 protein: CASVRTSGRNEQFF; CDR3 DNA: TGTGCCAGCGTCCGGACTAGCGGGAGGAATGAGCAGTTCTTC
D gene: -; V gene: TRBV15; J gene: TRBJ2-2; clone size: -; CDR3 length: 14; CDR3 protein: CATSRGTERPELFF; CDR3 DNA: TGTGCCACCAGCAGAGGGACAGAAAGACCGGAGCTGTTTTTT
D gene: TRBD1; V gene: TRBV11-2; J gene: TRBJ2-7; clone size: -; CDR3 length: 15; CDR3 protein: CASSHAGTGGYEQYF; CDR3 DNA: TGTGCCAGCAGTCACGCCGGGACAGGGGGCTACGAGCAGTACTTC
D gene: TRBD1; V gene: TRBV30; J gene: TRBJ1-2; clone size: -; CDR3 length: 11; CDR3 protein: CALGRGHGYTF; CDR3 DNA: TGTGCTTTGGGCAGGGGGCATGGCTACACCTTC
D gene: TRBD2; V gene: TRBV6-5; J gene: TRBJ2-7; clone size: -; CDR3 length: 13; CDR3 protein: CASSSGGALEQYF; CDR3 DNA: TGTGCCAGCAGTAGCGGGGGGGCCCTCGAGCAGTACTTC
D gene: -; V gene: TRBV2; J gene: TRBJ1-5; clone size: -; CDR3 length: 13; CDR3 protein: CASSRDLTRAQHF; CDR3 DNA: TGTGCCAGCTCCCGGGACTTGACGAGGGCCCAGCATTTT
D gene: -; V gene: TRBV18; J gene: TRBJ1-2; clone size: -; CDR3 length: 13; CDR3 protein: CASSPDSLRGYTF; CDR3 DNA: TGTGCCAGCTCACCCGACAGCTTACGAGGCTACACCTTC
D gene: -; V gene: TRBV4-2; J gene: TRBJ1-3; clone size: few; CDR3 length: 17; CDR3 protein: CASSQSGTTISGNTIYF; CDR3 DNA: TGTGCCAGCAGCCAGTCCGGGACAACAATCTCTGGAAACACCATATATTTT
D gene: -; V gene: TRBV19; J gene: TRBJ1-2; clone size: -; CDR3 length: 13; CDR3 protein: CASIGVYTYGYTF; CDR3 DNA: TGTGCCAGTATCGGGGTGTACACCTATGGCTACACCTTC
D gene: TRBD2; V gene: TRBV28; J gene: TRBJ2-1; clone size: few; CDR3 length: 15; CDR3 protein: CASSQGTSSYNEQFF; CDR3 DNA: TGTGCCAGCAGTCAGGGGACTAGCTCCTACAATGAGCAGTTCTTC
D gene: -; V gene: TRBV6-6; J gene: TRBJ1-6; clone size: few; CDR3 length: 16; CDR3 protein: CASSPRWGDYNSPLHF; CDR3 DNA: TGTGCCAGCAGTCCCCGGTGGGGAGACTATAATTCACCCCTCCACTTT
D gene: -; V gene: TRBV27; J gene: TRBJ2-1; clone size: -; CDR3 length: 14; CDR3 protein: CASRSLPGGLEQFF; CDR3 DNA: TGTGCCAGCAGAAGCCTCCCCGGGGGGCTGGAGCAGTTCTTC
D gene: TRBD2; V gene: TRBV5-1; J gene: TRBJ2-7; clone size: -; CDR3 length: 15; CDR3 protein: CASSISAASGSEQYF; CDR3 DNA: TGCGCCAGCAGCATCAGCGCCGCTAGCGGCTCGGAGCAGTACTTC
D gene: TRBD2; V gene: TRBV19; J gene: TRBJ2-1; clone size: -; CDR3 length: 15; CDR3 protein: CASIESGGAKNEQFF; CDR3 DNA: TGTGCCAGTATCGAGAGCGGGGGGGCCAAGAATGAGCAGTTCTTC
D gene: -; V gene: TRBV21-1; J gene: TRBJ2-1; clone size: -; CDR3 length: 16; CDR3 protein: CASSKVWTAIYNEQFF; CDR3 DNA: TGTGCCAGCAGCAAAGTTTGGACAGCCATTTACAATGAGCAGTTCTTC
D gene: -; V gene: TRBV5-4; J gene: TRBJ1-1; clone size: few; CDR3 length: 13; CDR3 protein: CASSFEGWTEAFF; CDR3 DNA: TGTGCCAGCAGCTTCGAGGGCTGGACTGAAGCTTTCTTT
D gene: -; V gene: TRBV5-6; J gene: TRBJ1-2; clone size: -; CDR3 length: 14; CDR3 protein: CASRYRESNYGYTF; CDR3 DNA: TGTGCCAGCAGGTACAGGGAATCGAACTATGGCTACACCTTC
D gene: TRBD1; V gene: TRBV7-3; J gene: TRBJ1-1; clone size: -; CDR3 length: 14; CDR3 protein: CASSFPGGYTEAFF; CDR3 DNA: TGTGCCAGCAGTTTTCCAGGGGGGTACACTGAAGCTTTCTTT
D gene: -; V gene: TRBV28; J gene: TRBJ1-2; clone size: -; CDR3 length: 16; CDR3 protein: CASSFGAGYTGDGYTF; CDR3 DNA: TGTGCCAGCAGTTTCGGTGCAGGGTATACTGGAGATGGCTACACCTTC
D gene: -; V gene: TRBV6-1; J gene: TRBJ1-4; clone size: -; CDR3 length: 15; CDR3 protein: CASSEEPGLNEKLFF; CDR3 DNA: TGTGCCAGCAGTGAAGAGCCAGGGCTTAATGAAAAACTGTTTTTT
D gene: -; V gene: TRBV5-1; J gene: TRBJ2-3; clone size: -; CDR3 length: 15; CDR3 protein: CASSFGTLGADTQYF; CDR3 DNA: TGCGCCAGCAGCTTTGGAACCCTCGGGGCAGATACGCAGTATTTT
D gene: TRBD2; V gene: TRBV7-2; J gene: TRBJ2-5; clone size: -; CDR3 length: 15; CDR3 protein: CASSPSGGRRETQYF; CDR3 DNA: TGTGCCAGCAGCCCCAGCGGGGGGAGGAGAGAGACCCAGTACTTC
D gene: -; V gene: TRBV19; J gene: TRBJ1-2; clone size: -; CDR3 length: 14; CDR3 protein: CASSIWGDEYGYTF; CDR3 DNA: TGTGCCAGTAGTATATGGGGAGATGAGTATGGCTACACCTTC
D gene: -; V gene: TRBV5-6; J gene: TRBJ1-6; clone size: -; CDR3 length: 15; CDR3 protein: CASSSRASVQSPLHF; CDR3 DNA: TGTGCCAGCAGTTCCAGGGCGTCGGTGCAATCACCCCTCCACTTT
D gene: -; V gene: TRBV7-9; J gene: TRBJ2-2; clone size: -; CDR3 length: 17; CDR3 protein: CASSRKSEITNTGELFF; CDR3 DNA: TGTGCCAGCAGCCGCAAATCAGAAATCACGAACACCGGGGAGCTGTTTTTT
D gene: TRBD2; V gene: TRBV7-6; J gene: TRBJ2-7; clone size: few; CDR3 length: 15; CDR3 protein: CASSLVLAGAYEQYF; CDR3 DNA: TGTGCCAGCAGCTTAGTGCTAGCGGGGGCCTACGAGCAGTACTTC
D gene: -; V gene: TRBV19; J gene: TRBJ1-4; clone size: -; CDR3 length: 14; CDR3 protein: CASSIRAGAEKLFF; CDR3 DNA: TGTGCCAGTAGTATCCGGGCAGGGGCTGAAAAACTGTTTTTT